Detailed here is one T cell receptor (beta chain). The antigen remains unidentified. This entry is derived from a study of CD4 T cell repertoires in COVID-19. Study details: Relabeled CFSE-low cells, IL-2-expanded for about 10 days, met spikes from other coronaviruses. Regarding the study as a whole: Sharing of several most expanded SARS-CoV-2-reactive clonotypes across memory subsets suggested intraclonal diversification.

Mild-to-severe COVID-19 survivors were the donors. These memory T cells were uncultured and sequenced directly after ex vivo isolation. The data were produced by immunoSEQ multiplex PCR, yet TCRdb's version contains in-frame clones alone and is incomplete. Of about 75,000 clones listed, roughly four fifths are singletons. With 4 bases clipped from V and 5 bases from J, the junction kept 8 bases outside the gene matches. This CDR3 region has 15 residues. Germline V gives CDR1 MDHEN, CDR2 SYDVKM. This receptor was identified in a human donor who had COVID-19. This specimen consisted of CD4+ T cells from peripheral blood, obtained after recovery from COVID-19. The chain is built from TRBV28 and TRBJ1-2; 9 nucleotides line up with TRBD1. The CDR3 nucleotides are TGTGCCAGCAGTTCAGGGACAGGGATTGGATATGGCTACACCTTC. Amino acid sequence: CASSSGTGIGYGYTF.